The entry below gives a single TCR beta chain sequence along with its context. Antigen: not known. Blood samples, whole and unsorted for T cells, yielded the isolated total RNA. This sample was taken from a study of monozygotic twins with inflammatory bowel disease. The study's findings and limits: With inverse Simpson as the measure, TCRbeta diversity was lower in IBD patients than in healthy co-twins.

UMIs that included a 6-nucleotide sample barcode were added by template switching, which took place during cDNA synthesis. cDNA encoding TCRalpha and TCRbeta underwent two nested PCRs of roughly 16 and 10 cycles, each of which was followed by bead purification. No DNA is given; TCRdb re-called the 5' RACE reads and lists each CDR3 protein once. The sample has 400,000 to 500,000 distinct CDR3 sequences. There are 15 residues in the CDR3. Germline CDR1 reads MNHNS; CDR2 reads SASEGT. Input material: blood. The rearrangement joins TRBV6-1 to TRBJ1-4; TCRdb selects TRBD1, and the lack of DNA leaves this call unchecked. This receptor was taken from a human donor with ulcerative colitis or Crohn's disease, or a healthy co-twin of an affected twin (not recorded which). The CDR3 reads CASSHQGSTNEKLFF.